The present T cell receptor (beta chain) was sequenced within a study of blood T cell repertoires in COVID-19. Study-wide context: Specimens from acute and convalescent COVID-19 originated in the United States, Italy and Spain. Nucleic acid was either cDNA or gDNA, and it came from T cells, B-cell-depleted T cells, or PBMCs.

Per the germline V gene, CDR1 is SNHLY and CDR2 is FYNNEI. This CDR3 is built from 13 residues. The V end lost 0 bases, the J end lost 7 bases, and 9 bases lay between the germline ends. As handled by the study authors: Amplification of reference gene primers provided the estimated nucleated cell counts. Produced via immunoSEQ multiplex PCR; TCRdb's table is partial and in-frame only. That table furnishes V, J and clone size, whereas the DNA furnished D and trimming. This table has about 90,000 clones, approximately 91% appearing once. J is TRBJ1-1 and V is TRBV2; perhaps TRBD1 as D (6 bases). This TCR derives from a human donor with active COVID-19. The donor label of this sample is uncertain. Material for sequencing was peripheral blood. The CDR3 sequence is CASSEAPTGEAFF. The CDR3 DNA reads TGTGCCAGCAGTGAAGCTCCGACAGGTGAAGCTTTCTTT.